The 11 T cell receptor beta chains reported below all come from one sample, sequenced in a study of blood T cell repertoires in COVID-19. Assay used: immunoSEQ multiplex PCR; TCRdb lists only in-frame clones, some missing. The sample yields around 140,000 clones, 84% seen once. The sample consisted of PBMCs or T cells enriched from blood (not recorded which). The source of these receptors is a man aged 40-49 years with acute COVID-19.

The genes are TRBV7-8 and TRBJ2-3, with 8 bases lining up with TRBD2. Losses at the gene ends were 0 bases for V and 4 bases for J; bases not matched to a gene: 6. This CDR3 region has 16 residues. Germline V gene lookup returns CDR1 SGHVS and CDR2 FQNEAQ. The CDR3 DNA follows: TGTGCCAGCAGCTTAGCCCCGGGGGGGCGCCCAGATACGCAGTATTTT. It specifies CASSLAPGGRPDTQYF.

The chain carries TRBV5-1 and TRBJ2-5, with 7 bases lining up with TRBD1. With V trimmed by 3 bases and J by 5 bases, 13 bases remained unmatched. Germline lookup yields CDR1 SGHRS and CDR2 YFSETQ. CDR3 length: 16 residues. The CDR3 coding sequence is TGCGCCAGCAGCTCACTACCTACTGACAGGGTGGAGACCCAGTACTTC. Its protein product is CASSSLPTDRVETQYF.

The chain is built from TRBV25-1 and TRBJ1-2, with 8 bases that match TRBD1. Germline CDR1 reads MGHDK; CDR2 reads SYGVNS. CDR3 size: 17 residues. Losses at the gene ends were 2 bases for V and 0 bases for J; bases not matched to a gene: 8. The CDR3 DNA reads TGTGCCAGCAGTGAACAAGGACAGGGACCCTCTAACTATGGCTACACCTTC. Translated, it gives CASSEQGQGPSNYGYTF.

The gene calls are TRBV15 and TRBJ2-3, with 8 bases lining up with TRBD1. V trimming: 6 bases; J trimming: 0 bases; junction bases outside the gene matches: 8. The CDR3 covers 16 residues. The germline V gene encodes CDR1 LNHNV and CDR2 YYDKDF (reference sequence). The CDR3 nucleotides read TGTGCCACCAGTTTGGACAGGGCGTCTAGCACAGATACGCAGTATTTT. Protein product: CATSLDRASSTDTQYF.

This chain links TRBV3-1 (or the pseudogene TRBV3-2) with TRBJ2-7; no reliable D call. Deletions cut 0 bases from V and 0 bases from J, with 6 bases between. The CDR3 length is 14 residues. Germline CDR1 reads LGHDT; CDR2 reads YNNKEL (reference sequence). CDR3 region: CASSQERSSYEQYF. DNA of the CDR3: TGTGCCAGCAGCCAAGAACGGAGCTCCTACGAGCAGTACTTC.

This rearrangement joins TRBV7-3 to TRBJ1-6; D uncertain. This CDR3 spans 12 amino acids. Trimming took off 2 bases at V and 7 bases at J, with 3 bases between the two ends. Per germline, CDR1 SGHTA and CDR2 FQGTGA. The CDR3 spells CASSLQNSPLHF. The CDR3 coding sequence is TGTGCCAGCAGCTTACAGAATTCACCCCTCCACTTT. Full variable domain (missing parts from reference TRBV7-3 and TRBJ1-6): GAGVSQTPSNKVTEKGKYVELRCDPISGHTALYWYRQSLGQGPEFLIYFQGTGAADDSGLPNDRFFAVRPEGSVSTLKIQRTERGDSAVYLCASSLQNSPLHFGNGTRLTVT.

The rearrangement joins TRBV6-5 to TRBJ2-7, with a weak D call TRBD1 (5 bases). The CDR3 runs 14 residues. CDR1 is MNHEY and CDR2 is SVGAGI in the germline V gene. With 6 bases removed from V and 2 bases from J, the gap between germline ends came to 14 bases. CDR3 region: CASSTQGLPYEQYF. CDR3 coding DNA: TGTGCCAGCAGCACCCAGGGTCTCCCCTACGAGCAGTACTTC.

The chain recombines TRBV5-1 with TRBJ2-7; TRBD1 matches at 7 bases. This CDR3 comprises 14 residues. Germline V gives CDR1 SGHRS, CDR2 YFSETQ. The trim removed 0 bases at V and 2 bases at J, leaving 2 bases unmatched. The CDR3 bases are TGCGCCAGCAGCTTGGTACAGGGGACCTACGAGCAGTACTTC. This codes for CASSLVQGTYEQYF.

The V call is TRBV5-6, the J call TRBJ2-2; TRBD1 matches 7 bases. V was pared by 3 bases and J by 3 bases, with 5 bases of the junction left unmatched. Germline CDR1 is SGHDT and CDR2 is YYEEEE. The CDR3 contains 15 residues. The CDR3 is CASSSKGTDTGELFF. CDR3 DNA sequence: TGTGCCAGCAGCTCGAAAGGGACAGACACCGGGGAGCTGTTTTTT.

This rearrangement joins TRBV9 to TRBJ1-1, with a possible D match to TRBD1 (6 bases). This CDR3 region has 14 residues. V lost 2 bases and J lost 1, with 9 bases in between. CDR1 is SGDLS, CDR2 YYNGEE, per germline. The CDR3 here is CASSVSDRNTEAFF. The CDR3 DNA sequence: TGTGCCAGCAGCGTTTCGGACAGGAACACTGAAGCTTTCTTT.

The V gene is TRBV7-3, the J gene TRBJ2-1; 7 bases line up with TRBD1. Trimming cost V 6 bases and J 8 bases; bases outside gene matches: 13. Germline CDR1 SGHTA, CDR2 FQGTGA. This CDR3 region has 15 residues. The CDR3 DNA reads as TGTGCCAGCAGACAAGGGGGCTACTCCGAGGATGAGCAGTTCTTC. Protein sequence: CASRQGGYSEDEQFF.